These T cell receptor beta chains were read from a single sample in a study of CD8 T cells in Susac syndrome. One entry per CDR3 protein, called by TCRdb with MiXCR from the immunoSEQ multiplex PCR reads. The data show more than 150,000 distinct CDR3 sequences, over 85% seen once. The sequenced sample consisted of CD8+ T cells from PBMCs. The source is a human donor with multiple sclerosis. Each CDR3 is given with its conserved first and last residue. The D gene is left open where the match is weak. Expanded clones get a size class; other rows say once, few or many, or leave the size out.

clone size | J gene | V gene | CDR3 length | D gene | CDR3 DNA | CDR3 protein
- | TRBJ2-1 | TRBV28 | 13 | - | TGTGCCAGCAGTTGGGGAAATACCAATGAGCAGTTCTTC | CASSWGNTNEQFF
- | TRBJ2-1 | TRBV6-2/TRBV6-3 | 15 | TRBD2 | TGTGCCAGCAGTGGGGTAGCGGGGGGTAGAATCCGGCAGTTCTTC | CASSGVAGGRIRQFF
- | TRBJ1-5 | TRBV20-1 | 17 | - | TGCAGTGCTAAGGTACACGGCGAGGTTGCTAGCAATCAGCCCCAGCATTTT | CSAKVHGEVASNQPQHF
- | TRBJ2-3 | TRBV29-1 | 15 | TRBD1 | TGCAGCGTTGAAAAGACAGGGCCTCCCACAGATACGCAGTATTTT | CSVEKTGPPTDTQYF
- | TRBJ1-5 | TRBV5-1 | 17 | - | TGCGCCAGCAGCTTGACTAGCAGGGAGAATAGCAATCAGCCCCAGCATTTT | CASSLTSRENSNQPQHF
- | TRBJ1-1 | TRBV7-9 | 15 | TRBD1 | TGTGCCAGCAGCTCCACTCAGGGGGCTAACACTGAAGCTTTCTTT | CASSSTQGANTEAFF
once | TRBJ1-5 | TRBV7-8 | 15 | - | TGTGCCAGCAGCTTAGAAGGGACCTTGAGGCAGCCCCAGCATTTT | CASSLEGTLRQPQHF
- | TRBJ1-2 | TRBV3-1 | 14 | - | TGTGCCAGCAGCCGCAGACGGGATAATGATGGCTACACCTTC | CASSRRRDNDGYTF
- | TRBJ1-5 | TRBV30 | 16 | - | TGTGCCTGGAGTGGGGACACCGGAGGGGCCAATCAGCCCCAGCATTTT | CAWSGDTGGANQPQHF
- | TRBJ2-2 | TRBV5-1 | 14 | TRBD2 | TGCGCCAGCAGCCCCGGGAGGTACACCGGGGAGCTGTTTTTT | CASSPGRYTGELFF
- | TRBJ2-3 | TRBV13 | 13 | - | TGTGCCAGCAGCTCCACCTACCTAGATACGCAGTATTTT | CASSSTYLDTQYF
- | TRBJ2-5 | TRBV14 | 14 | TRBD2 | TGTGCCAGCGGTGCTAGCGGGGGGCAAGAGACCCAGTACTTC | CASGASGGQETQYF
- | TRBJ1-2 | TRBV6-5 | 10 | - | TGTGCCACTAAGGACTATGGCTACACCTTC | CATKDYGYTF
- | TRBJ1-5 | TRBV20-1 | 12 | - | TGCAGTGCGAGGGAGGACAATCAGCCCCAGCATTTT | CSAREDNQPQHF
- | TRBJ1-5 | TRBV29-1 | 14 | - | TGCAGCGTCGGCGGGGGGGATAGCAATCAGCCCCAGCATTTT | CSVGGGDSNQPQHF
- | TRBJ2-3 | TRBV9 | 18 | TRBD2 | TGTGCCAGCAGCGTGAGTGGAGGGGCGGGGGGCCCCACAGATACGCAGTATTTT | CASSVSGGAGGPTDTQYF
once | TRBJ2-1 | TRBV29-1 | 14 | TRBD1 | TGCAGCGTTGAAGATCAGGGGGTGGGCAATGAGCAGTTCTTC | CSVEDQGVGNEQFF
- | TRBJ1-2 | TRBV7-9 | 13 | TRBD1 | TGTGCCAGCAGCGGGACAGGGGGCTACGACTACACCTTC | CASSGTGGYDYTF
- | TRBJ1-5 | TRBV15 | 14 | TRBD1 | TGTGCCACCAGCAGTGACAGGGCAAGTCAGCCCCAGCATTTT | CATSSDRASQPQHF
- | TRBJ2-1 | TRBV5-6 | 11 | - | TGTGCCAGCAGTTCCCAAGCATTAGAGTTCTTC | CASSSQALEFF
- | TRBJ1-4 | TRBV20-1 | 15 | TRBD1 | TGCAGTGCTAGAGATAGAGGACAGGGTCGCGAAAAACTGTTTTTT | CSARDRGQGREKLFF
- | TRBJ1-2 | TRBV7-9 | 14 | - | TGTGCCAGCAGCCCCCCGGGTGAGGTGCTCGGCTACACCTTC | CASSPPGEVLGYTF
- | TRBJ1-5 | TRBV2 | 16 | TRBD1 | TGTGCCAGCAGTGAAGCCAGGGGGGTGAGCAATCAGCCCCAGCATTTT | CASSEARGVSNQPQHF
- | TRBJ2-7 | TRBV7-9 | 15 | - | TGTGCCAGCAGCTTAGGGGATAGGGTCCCCTACGAGCAGTACTTC | CASSLGDRVPYEQYF
- | TRBJ2-7 | TRBV2 | 10 | - | TGTGCCCCCGTGCGGCTCGAGCAGTACTTC | CAPVRLEQYF
- | TRBJ2-1 | TRBV7-9 | 16 | TRBD1 | TGTGCCAGCAGCCCCAGACGGGACAGGGCTCACAATGAGCAGTTCTTC | CASSPRRDRAHNEQFF
- | TRBJ1-2 | TRBV6-5 | 15 | TRBD1 | TGTGCCAGCAGCCCCAACCCGACAGGGGCCGATGGCTACACCTTC | CASSPNPTGADGYTF
- | TRBJ2-1 | TRBV2 | 13 | TRBD2 | TGTGCCATAGCGGGGGGCCCCTACAATGAGCAGTTCTTC | CAIAGGPYNEQFF